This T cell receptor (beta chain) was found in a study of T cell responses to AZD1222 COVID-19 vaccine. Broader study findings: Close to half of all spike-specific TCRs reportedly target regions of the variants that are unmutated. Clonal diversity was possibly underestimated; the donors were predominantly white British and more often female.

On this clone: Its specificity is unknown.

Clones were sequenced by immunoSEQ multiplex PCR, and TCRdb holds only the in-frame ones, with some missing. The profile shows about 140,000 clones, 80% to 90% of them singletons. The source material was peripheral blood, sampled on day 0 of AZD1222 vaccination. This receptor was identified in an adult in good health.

The CDR3 spells CASSYRWDKANEKLFF. The CDR3, as DNA: TGTGCCAGCAGTTATAGGTGGGACAAAGCTAATGAAAAACTGTTTTTT. The chain recombines TRBV6-5 with TRBJ1-4; TRBD1 is a possible D gene (6 bases). Germline CDR1 and CDR2: MNHEY and SVGAGI. The V gene lost 3 bases and the J gene lost 3 bases, with 14 bases spanning the gap. The length of the CDR3 is 16 residues.